Listed below are T cell receptor beta chains from one sample, sequenced in a study of blood T cell repertoires in COVID-19. Generated by immunoSEQ multiplex PCR, the TCRdb table keeps only in-frame clones and is missing some. The sample lists 98,000 or so clones, roughly nine tenths occurring once. The sequenced sample was peripheral blood. These receptors were taken from a human donor in a cohort sampled during active COVID-19. Both conserved end residues are part of each CDR3. D genes are given only for firm matches. Expanded clones are given a class, and other clones once, few, many or no size at all.

CDR3nt	CDR3aa	abundance	d_gene	v_gene	j_gene
TGTGCCAGCAGTTCCGGACAGGGGGCGAGGGTCAATCAGCCCCAGCATTTT	CASSSGQGARVNQPQHF	once	TRBD1	TRBV28	TRBJ1-5
TGTGCCAGCAGCTCCGACCCCCAGGGCCTCTCCTACGAGCAGTACTTC	CASSSDPQGLSYEQYF	.	.	TRBV5-5	TRBJ2-7
TGTGCCAGCAGCCAAGATCCGTCGGGGGGATTAAACTACGAGCAGTACTTC	CASSQDPSGGLNYEQYF	.	TRBD2	TRBV4-2	TRBJ2-7
TGTGCCAGCAGCCGAGTGAGTACAGGGAATGAGGAGCTGTTTTTT	CASSRVSTGNEELFF	.	.	TRBV4-2	TRBJ2-2
TGTGCCAGCAGCCAAGGCGGGACTTACAATGAGCAGTTCTTC	CASSQGGTYNEQFF	.	.	TRBV3-1/TRBV3-2	TRBJ2-1
TGTGCCAGCAGCTATAGACAGGGGCCCTACGAGCAGTACTTC	CASSYRQGPYEQYF	.	TRBD1	TRBV6-1	TRBJ2-7
TGTGCCAGCAGCCAAGTGAGTAGCAATCAGCCCCAGCATTTT	CASSQVSSNQPQHF	.	.	TRBV3-1/TRBV3-2	TRBJ1-5
TGTGCCAGCATAAAGCGGGAGGAAAACATTCAGTACTTC	CASIKREENIQYF	.	TRBD2	TRBV12-3/TRBV12-4	TRBJ2-4
TGTGCCAGTAGTATCCATCGGACAGGCTCTGGCAATCAGCCCCAGCATTTT	CASSIHRTGSGNQPQHF	.	TRBD1	TRBV19	TRBJ1-5
TGTGCCAGCAGTTTATCCTTTGGCACAGATACGCAGTATTTT	CASSLSFGTDTQYF	.	.	TRBV27	TRBJ2-3
TGTGCCAGCAGTGAAGCGGGCTGGGAGACCCAGTACTTC	CASSEAGWETQYF	.	.	TRBV6-1	TRBJ2-5
TGTGCCAGCTCACCGGACAGAGTACTTGAAAAACTGTTTTTT	CASSPDRVLEKLFF	.	.	TRBV18	TRBJ1-4
TGTGCCTGGAACCTACCCGGACAGATCTACGAGCAGTACTTC	CAWNLPGQIYEQYF	.	.	TRBV30	TRBJ2-7
TGCAGCGTTGACATGGGACAGGACCTCTCCTATGGCTACACCTTC	CSVDMGQDLSYGYTF	.	TRBD1	TRBV29-1	TRBJ1-2
TGTGCCAGCAGCCCACATAGGGGAAAAGCTTTCTTT	CASSPHRGKAFF	.	.	TRBV11-2	TRBJ1-1
TGCGCCAGCAGCCAAGGCCCCGGGCTAGCGGGGACCTACGAGCAGTACTTC	CASSQGPGLAGTYEQYF	.	TRBD2	TRBV4-1	TRBJ2-7
TGTGCCAGCAGTCGACAGGGTCAACAAAACATTCAGTACTTC	CASSRQGQQNIQYF	.	TRBD1	TRBV27	TRBJ2-4
TGCGCCAGCAGCTTGGCGGGAGTGGTGAATGAGCAGTTCTTC	CASSLAGVVNEQFF	.	TRBD2	TRBV10-2	TRBJ2-1
TGTGCCTGGAGTGTACACAGCTACTCTGGAAACACCATATATTTT	CAWSVHSYSGNTIYF	.	.	TRBV30	TRBJ1-3
TGTGCCAGTAGCCCGCTAGCGTTACAAGAGACCCAGTACTTC	CASSPLALQETQYF	.	.	TRBV19	TRBJ2-5
TGTGCCAGCAGCGTAGCGGGAAAATACACAGATACGCAGTATTTT	CASSVAGKYTDTQYF	.	.	TRBV9	TRBJ2-3
TGTGCCAGCGCAAGGACTAGCGGAAACCGGTCCTATTACAATGAGCAGTTCTTC	CASARTSGNRSYYNEQFF	.	TRBD2	TRBV18	TRBJ2-1
TGTGCCACCAGCAGAGATCCCCGTTGGGCCGAGACCCAGTACTTC	CATSRDPRWAETQYF	.	.	TRBV15	TRBJ2-5
TGCAGCGCCATAGCGGGAGAGTTTGCCTACGAGCAGTACTTC	CSAIAGEFAYEQYF	.	TRBD2	TRBV29-1	TRBJ2-7
TGTGCCAGCAGTGAATCCAGCGGGAGGGCTAACAATGAGCAGTTCTTC	CASSESSGRANNEQFF	.	TRBD2	TRBV25-1	TRBJ2-1
TGTGCCAGCAAGACCCTCTTGGGGGCTAGCGGGCCCTACGAGCAGTACTTC	CASKTLLGASGPYEQYF	.	TRBD2	TRBV27	TRBJ2-7
TGTGCCAGCAGCCTACAGGGATACGGCACTGAAGCTTTCTTT	CASSLQGYGTEAFF	once	.	TRBV7-3	TRBJ1-1
TGTGCCATCAGTGAGCCGGGCCTAGCGGGAAGGTACGAGCAGTACTTC	CAISEPGLAGRYEQYF	.	TRBD2	TRBV10-3	TRBJ2-7
TGCGCCAGCAGCCCGACAGGGGGGAATTCACCCCTCCACTTT	CASSPTGGNSPLHF	once	TRBD1	TRBV5-1	TRBJ1-6
TGTGCCAGCAGCACCCGTGACAACAATGAGCAGTTCTTC	CASSTRDNNEQFF	.	.	TRBV9	TRBJ2-1
TGTGCCAGCAGCCCTATGCGGGCGAGGGGAAACACCATATATTTT	CASSPMRARGNTIYF	.	.	TRBV28	TRBJ1-3
TGTACCAGCAGCGTCCGGACGGACGGGGACAATGAGCAGTTCTTC	CTSSVRTDGDNEQFF	.	.	TRBV9	TRBJ2-1
TGTGCCAGTAGTAGGGCCGCCGTCGGCACCGGGGAGCTGTTTTTT	CASSRAAVGTGELFF	.	.	TRBV19	TRBJ2-2
TGTGCCAGCTTCGTGGGGAGAGGAAGCACCGGGGAGCTGTTTTTT	CASFVGRGSTGELFF	.	.	TRBV19	TRBJ2-2
TGTGCCAGCAGACAAAACAGGGATGGCTACACCTTC	CASRQNRDGYTF	.	.	TRBV7-2	TRBJ1-2
TGTGCCAGCAGTACCCGGACAGGGAAAGCTTATGGCTACACCTTC	CASSTRTGKAYGYTF	.	TRBD1	TRBV6-5	TRBJ1-2
TGTGCCAGTACCAGACAGGGGCACGGGACTGAAGCTTTCTTT	CASTRQGHGTEAFF	.	TRBD1	TRBV19	TRBJ1-1
TGCAGCGTTGAGAGCGGCCAGGCCATAGACAATGAGCAGTTCTTC	CSVESGQAIDNEQFF	.	.	TRBV29-1	TRBJ2-1
TGTGCCAGCTCACCATACGTAGGGGCGGATGAAAAACTGTTTTTT	CASSPYVGADEKLFF	.	.	TRBV18	TRBJ1-4
TGTGCCAGCAGCCAACTCCGACAGGGGTCAGTAGGGTTTAACTATGGCTACACCTTC	CASSQLRQGSVGFNYGYTF	.	TRBD1	TRBV4-2	TRBJ1-2
TGTGCCAGCAGTTTTCTATCCTACGAGCAGTACTTC	CASSFLSYEQYF	.	.	TRBV12-3/TRBV12-4	TRBJ2-7
TGTGCCACCAGCAGAACGACAGGGCGGAGGACCTTC	CATSRTTGRRTF	.	TRBD1	TRBV15	TRBJ1-2
TGTGCCAGCAGCGGTAGCAATGAGCAGTTCTTC	CASSGSNEQFF	.	.	TRBV9	TRBJ2-1
TGTGCCAGCGCGTCGTCGGGACACGGAACAAATGAGCAGTTCTTC	CASASSGHGTNEQFF	.	.	TRBV6-4	TRBJ2-1
TGTGCCAGCAGCCCACCCACAGGGGGCGGGGGGAACACTGAAGCTTTCTTT	CASSPPTGGGGNTEAFF	.	TRBD1	TRBV7-3	TRBJ1-1
TGTGCCAGCAGTTACAACGGAGGCCAGCCCCAGCATTTT	CASSYNGGQPQHF	.	.	TRBV6-6	TRBJ1-5
TGTGCCAGCAGATCTCGGGGGCGGGGGTCAGATACGCAGTATTTT	CASRSRGRGSDTQYF	.	.	TRBV6-5	TRBJ2-3
TGTGCCAGCAGCTTACCCGGGACAGGGAACGAGCAGTACTTC	CASSLPGTGNEQYF	.	TRBD1	TRBV7-2	TRBJ2-7
TGTGCCAGCAGGTGGGGGGGTTCTCGGGTAGATACGCAGTATTTT	CASRWGGSRVDTQYF	.	TRBD2	TRBV27	TRBJ2-3